These T cell receptor beta chains were read from a single sample in a study of circulating tumor DNA in untreated peripheral T-cell lymphoma. TCRdb's table, derived via immunoSEQ multiplex PCR, lists solely in-frame clones and lacks some. Here the sample spans about 10,000 clones, around four fifths being singletons. The sample comprised tumor tissue. These receptors originate from a human donor with peripheral T-cell lymphoma. CDR3s include the opening cysteine and the closing phenylalanine or tryptophan. D genes are given only for firm matches. Some rows mark clone size as missing; the rest say once, few, many or name a class of expanded clone.

cdr3_nt: TGCGCCAGCATCCAAGACGGGAACACTGAAGCTTTCTTT
cdr3_aa: CASIQDGNTEAFF
j_call: TRBJ1-1
v_call: TRBV10-2
d_call: .
clone_size: .

cdr3_nt: TGTGCCAGCAGCACTAGACCGGGACAGGGAAACAATGAGCAGTTCTTC
cdr3_aa: CASSTRPGQGNNEQFF
j_call: TRBJ2-1
v_call: TRBV11-3
d_call: TRBD1
clone_size: .

cdr3_nt: TGTGCCTGGACCCGCCAGGGCGATTTTCTAGATACGCAGTATTTT
cdr3_aa: CAWTRQGDFLDTQYF
j_call: TRBJ2-3
v_call: TRBV30
d_call: .
clone_size: .

cdr3_nt: TGTGCCACCAGCAGGCATCGGGGTCTGGCTGAAGCTTTCTTT
cdr3_aa: CATSRHRGLAEAFF
j_call: TRBJ1-1
v_call: TRBV15
d_call: .
clone_size: .

cdr3_nt: TGTGCCAGCAGCTCCGCCCCGAACTCCGATGAGCAGTTCTTC
cdr3_aa: CASSSAPNSDEQFF
j_call: TRBJ2-1
v_call: TRBV30
d_call: .
clone_size: .

cdr3_nt: TGTGCCAGTAGGAGAGAAATAAACACTGAAGCTTTCTTT
cdr3_aa: CASRREINTEAFF
j_call: TRBJ1-1
v_call: TRBV19
d_call: .
clone_size: once

cdr3_nt: TGTGCCAGCAGCTTCCGCCAGGACTCCTACGAGCAGTACTTC
cdr3_aa: CASSFRQDSYEQYF
j_call: TRBJ2-7
v_call: TRBV11-3
d_call: .
clone_size: .

cdr3_nt: TGTGCCAGCACCCTTCAGGGCGATAATCAGCCCCAACATTTT
cdr3_aa: CASTLQGDNQPQHF
j_call: TRBJ1-5
v_call: TRBV28
d_call: .
clone_size: once

cdr3_nt: TGTGCCAGCAGTTCTCGAGTTCTAGGGCCCCCCTCGGAGACCCAGTACTTC
cdr3_aa: CASSSRVLGPPSETQYF
j_call: TRBJ2-5
v_call: TRBV6-8
d_call: .
clone_size: .

cdr3_nt: TGTGCCAGCAGTTACCGCGATGAGCAGTTCTTC
cdr3_aa: CASSYRDEQFF
j_call: TRBJ2-1
v_call: TRBV6-4
d_call: .
clone_size: .

cdr3_nt: TGTGCCAGTAGCCCCACGAGGGGGATGAACACTGAAGCTTTCTTT
cdr3_aa: CASSPTRGMNTEAFF
j_call: TRBJ1-1
v_call: TRBV19
d_call: .
clone_size: once

cdr3_nt: TGTGCCAGTAGTTACGGGATTAGCGGGTTGGATACGCAGTATTTT
cdr3_aa: CASSYGISGLDTQYF
j_call: TRBJ2-3
v_call: TRBV6-8
d_call: TRBD2
clone_size: .

cdr3_nt: TGTGCCAGCAGCATATCCGGGACGGTCGCCTACGAGCAGTACTTC
cdr3_aa: CASSISGTVAYEQYF
j_call: TRBJ2-7
v_call: TRBV11-3
d_call: .
clone_size: once

cdr3_nt: TGTGCCAGTTCCACTAGCACAGATACGCAGTATTTT
cdr3_aa: CASSTSTDTQYF
j_call: TRBJ2-3
v_call: TRBV18
d_call: .
clone_size: .

cdr3_nt: TGTGCCAGCTCACCACCTTCTGAAGAGACCCAGTACTTC
cdr3_aa: CASSPPSEETQYF
j_call: TRBJ2-5
v_call: TRBV18
d_call: .
clone_size: .

cdr3_nt: TGCGCCAGCAGTCCTCTAGGATGGAGCACTGAAGCTTTCTTT
cdr3_aa: CASSPLGWSTEAFF
j_call: TRBJ1-1
v_call: TRBV10-2
d_call: .
clone_size: .

cdr3_nt: TGTGCCAGCAGCCGCTCCCATGGGACAGGGATCGGCTACACCTTC
cdr3_aa: CASSRSHGTGIGYTF
j_call: TRBJ1-2
v_call: TRBV7-2
d_call: TRBD1
clone_size: .

cdr3_nt: TGTGCCATCCAAAACCGACAGGCAGGCCCTGGAAACACCATATATTTT
cdr3_aa: CAIQNRQAGPGNTIYF
j_call: TRBJ1-3
v_call: TRBV19
d_call: .
clone_size: .

cdr3_nt: TGTGCCAGTAGACCAGTTTTCTTCTCTGGAAACACCATATATTTT
cdr3_aa: CASRPVFFSGNTIYF
j_call: TRBJ1-3
v_call: TRBV19
d_call: .
clone_size: .

cdr3_nt: TGTGCCTGGAGTGTAGGGGACAGGGACCCCTCAGAGACCCAGTACTTC
cdr3_aa: CAWSVGDRDPSETQYF
j_call: TRBJ2-5
v_call: TRBV30
d_call: TRBD1
clone_size: .

cdr3_nt: TGTGCCAGTAGTATAAATCGTAAGGACTATGGCTACACCTTC
cdr3_aa: CASSINRKDYGYTF
j_call: TRBJ1-2
v_call: TRBV19
d_call: .
clone_size: .

cdr3_nt: TGTGCCAGCAGCTCCCGACAGGGTTCGGCCGGGGAGCTGTTTTTT
cdr3_aa: CASSSRQGSAGELFF
j_call: TRBJ2-2
v_call: TRBV2
d_call: TRBD1
clone_size: few